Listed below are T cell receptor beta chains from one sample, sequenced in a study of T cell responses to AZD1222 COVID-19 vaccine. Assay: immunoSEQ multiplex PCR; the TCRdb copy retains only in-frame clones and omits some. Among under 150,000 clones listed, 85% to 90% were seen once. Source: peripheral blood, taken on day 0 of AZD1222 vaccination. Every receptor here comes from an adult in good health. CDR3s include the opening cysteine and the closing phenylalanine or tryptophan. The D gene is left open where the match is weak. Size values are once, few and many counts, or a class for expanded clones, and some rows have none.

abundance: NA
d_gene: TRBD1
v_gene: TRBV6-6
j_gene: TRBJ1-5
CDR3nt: TGTGCCAGCAGTTCCAGACATGGACAGGGAAGTCAGCCCCAGCATTTT
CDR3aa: CASSSRHGQGSQPQHF

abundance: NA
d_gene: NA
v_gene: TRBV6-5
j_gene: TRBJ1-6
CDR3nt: TGTGCCAGCAGTCACAAGGGGCCTAGAGCTTCACCCCTCCACTTT
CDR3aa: CASSHKGPRASPLHF

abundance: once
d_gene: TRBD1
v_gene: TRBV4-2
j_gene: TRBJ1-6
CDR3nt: TGTGCCAGCAGCCAACCCGGGACAGGGCTTCGTCCCCTCCACTTT
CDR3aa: CASSQPGTGLRPLHF

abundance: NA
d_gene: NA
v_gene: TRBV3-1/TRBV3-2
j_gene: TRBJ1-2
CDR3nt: TGTGCCAGCAGCCGACAGGTTACTAACTATGGCTACACCTTC
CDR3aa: CASSRQVTNYGYTF

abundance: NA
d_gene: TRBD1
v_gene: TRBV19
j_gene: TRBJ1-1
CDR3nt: TGTGCCAGCGACCGGGGGCAGGGGGCAGGTGAAGCTTTCTTT
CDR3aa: CASDRGQGAGEAFF

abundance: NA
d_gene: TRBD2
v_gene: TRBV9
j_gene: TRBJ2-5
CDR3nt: TGTGCCAGCAGCGAACGTCCCGGACTAGCGGAGACCCAGTACTTC
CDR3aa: CASSERPGLAETQYF

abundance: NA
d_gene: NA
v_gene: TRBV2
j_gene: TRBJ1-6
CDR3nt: TGTGCCAGCAGTCTGGACCAGGGGAATTCACCCCTCCACTTT
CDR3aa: CASSLDQGNSPLHF

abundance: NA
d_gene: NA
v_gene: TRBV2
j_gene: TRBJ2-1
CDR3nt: TGTGCCACCCCGCGAACCCCGAATGAGCAGTTCTTC
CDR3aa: CATPRTPNEQFF

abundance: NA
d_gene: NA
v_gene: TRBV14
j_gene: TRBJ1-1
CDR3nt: TGTGCCAGCAGCCAAGTTGCGGGGGGAGGCACTGAAGCTTTCTTT
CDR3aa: CASSQVAGGGTEAFF

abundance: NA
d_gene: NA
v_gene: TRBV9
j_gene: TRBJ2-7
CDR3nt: TGTGCCAGCAGCGCAGGGGGGGTAGTGACCTACGAGCAGTACTTC
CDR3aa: CASSAGGVVTYEQYF

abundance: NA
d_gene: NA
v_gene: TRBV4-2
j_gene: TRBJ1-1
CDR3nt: TGTGCCAGCAGCCTCAGTTTAACAGCCACGAACACTGAAGCTTTCTTT
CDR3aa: CASSLSLTATNTEAFF

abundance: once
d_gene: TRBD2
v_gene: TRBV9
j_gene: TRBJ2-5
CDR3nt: TGTGCCAGCAGCGTAGAGACTAGCCCCGCGGGGACCCAGTACTTC
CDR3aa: CASSVETSPAGTQYF

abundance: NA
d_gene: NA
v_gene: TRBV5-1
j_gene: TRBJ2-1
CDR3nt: TGCGCCAGCAGCTTTACAGTTGGGAATGAGCAGTTCTTC
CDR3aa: CASSFTVGNEQFF

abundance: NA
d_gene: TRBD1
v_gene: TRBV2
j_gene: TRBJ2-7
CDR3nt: TGTGCCAACAGAAGACAGGGAGTTGCCTACGAGCAGTACTTC
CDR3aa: CANRRQGVAYEQYF

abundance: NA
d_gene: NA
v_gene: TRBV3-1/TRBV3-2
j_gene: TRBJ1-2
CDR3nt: TGTGCCAGCAGCCAAGGCGGAGGGAGCACAGCTAACTATGGCTACACCTTC
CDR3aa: CASSQGGGSTANYGYTF

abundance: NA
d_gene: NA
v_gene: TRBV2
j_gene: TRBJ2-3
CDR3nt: TGTGCCAGCAGTGAAGTCGGCAGTATAGCAGATACGCAGTATTTT
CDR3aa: CASSEVGSIADTQYF

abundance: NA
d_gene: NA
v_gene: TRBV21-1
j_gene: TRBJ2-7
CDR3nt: TGTGCCAGCAGCATAATAACCCAGGAAGGAAATATCAACGAGCAGTACTTC
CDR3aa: CASSIITQEGNINEQYF

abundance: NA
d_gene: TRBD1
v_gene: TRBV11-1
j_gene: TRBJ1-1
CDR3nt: TGTGCCAGCAGCCCCGGACAGGGAGGGACTGAAGCTTTCTTT
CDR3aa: CASSPGQGGTEAFF

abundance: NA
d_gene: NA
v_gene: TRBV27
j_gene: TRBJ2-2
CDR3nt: TGTGCCAGCAGGGAGTGGGGACTTGGAAACACCGGGGAGCTGTTTTTT
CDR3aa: CASREWGLGNTGELFF

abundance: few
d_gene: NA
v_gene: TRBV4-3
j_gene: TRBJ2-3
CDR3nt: TGCGCCAGCAGCCATGGGGGGGGCGACACAGATACGCAGTATTTT
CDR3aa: CASSHGGGDTDTQYF

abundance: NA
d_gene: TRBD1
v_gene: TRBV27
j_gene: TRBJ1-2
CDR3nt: TGTGCCAGCAGTTCCCTAGGGACAGTCGGGGCCGACTATGGCTACACCTTC
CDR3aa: CASSSLGTVGADYGYTF

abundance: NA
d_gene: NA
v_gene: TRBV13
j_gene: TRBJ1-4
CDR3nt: TGTGCCAGCCGAAGGTTGAGGGCTAATGAAAAACTGTTTTTT
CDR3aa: CASRRLRANEKLFF

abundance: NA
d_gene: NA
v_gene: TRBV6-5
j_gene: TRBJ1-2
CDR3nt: TGTGCCAGCACCCGAGGGGGGGCTCTTGATGGCTACACCTTC
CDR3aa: CASTRGGALDGYTF

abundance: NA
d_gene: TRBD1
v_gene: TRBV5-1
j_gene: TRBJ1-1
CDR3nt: TGCGCCAGCCAAAAGGCGCCGGGACAGGGGGCGAACACTGAAGCTTTCTTT
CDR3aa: CASQKAPGQGANTEAFF

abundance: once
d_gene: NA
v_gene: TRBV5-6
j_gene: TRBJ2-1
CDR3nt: TGTGCCAGCAGCCCGGCGCGGGGATACTACAATGAGCAGTTCTTC
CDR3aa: CASSPARGYYNEQFF

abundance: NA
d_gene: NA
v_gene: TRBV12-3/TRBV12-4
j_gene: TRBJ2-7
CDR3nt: TGTGCCAGCAGTTTAGGAGGGGGGTACGAGCAGTACTTC
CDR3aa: CASSLGGGYEQYF

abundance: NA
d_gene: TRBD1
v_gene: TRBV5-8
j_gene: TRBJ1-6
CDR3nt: TGTGCCAGCAGCCCTGGAGGACAGGGGAATTCACCCCTCCACTTT
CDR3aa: CASSPGGQGNSPLHF